The clone carrying this T cell receptor (beta chain) showed up just a few times. Its cognate antigen is unknown. This sample stems from a study of cytomegalovirus exposure and HLA in healthy donors. Regarding the study as a whole: According to reports, the classifier identified cytomegalovirus status with high specificity and sensitivity. As a later analysis showed, a missense DCLRE1C variant was linked to trimming of TCR beta V- and J-genes. In a later analysis, CMV-associated beta chains were mostly HLA-associated, it appeared.

PCR involved 60 Vbeta and 13 Jbeta primers. Sequencing was performed with immunoSEQ multiplex PCR; in TCRdb, only in-frame clones are kept and a portion is missing. The repertoire holds some 84,000 clones, with about three quarters as singletons. The germline gives CDR1 MGHRA, CDR2 YSYEKL. The CDR3 is 14 amino acids. V gave up 4 bases and J gave up 3 bases; unmatched junction bases: 5. Sequenced: PBMCs. The V and J genes are TRBV4-1 and TRBJ1-1; 7 bases fit TRBD1. This receptor was taken from a male donor in good health and CMV-seropositive. The CDR3 DNA sequence: TGCGCCAGCAGCCGCGGACAGGTGTACACTGAAGCTTTCTTT. Translated, it gives CASSRGQVYTEAFF.